Detailed here is one TCR beta chain. Its antigen is undetermined. Each subset's genomic DNA was shared equally among a number of immunoSEQ plates. Only in-frame clones appear in the TCRdb table, and some are missing; sequencing was by immunoSEQ multiplex PCR. The sample includes about 2,100,000 clones, more than 85% of them seen just once. In the naive CD8 group, cells lacked CD45RO and were positively selected for CCR7, so terminally differentiated effector memory CD45RA+ cells were left out. Trimming took off 11 bases at V and 0 bases at J, with 14 bases between the two ends. The CDR3 loop spans 13 amino acids. Germline values: CDR1 MNHEY, CDR2 SMNVEV (reference sequence). This sample stems from a study of shared clonotypes between healthy human individuals. Study-wide background: CD8 memory received one plate per donor, CD8 naive two, CD4 memory three and CD4 naive three.

Study-level findings and limits: A generally larger estimated richness was seen in naive subsets than in memory subsets.

The sequencing input was naive CD8+ T cells from PBMCs. The clonotype was recovered from a man younger than 35 in good health. Some clones in this sample may be carry-over from other donors' samples. The chain has TRBV27 and TRBJ2-7; D remains unclear. The CDR3 reads CAGYRMGSYEQYF. The CDR3 nucleotides are TGTGCCGGATACCGGATGGGCTCCTACGAGCAGTACTTC.